The rows below give T cell receptor beta chains drawn from one sample of a study of blood T cell repertoires in COVID-19. The table came from immunoSEQ multiplex PCR; TCRdb's copy has only in-frame clones and leaves some out. This sample yields about 49,000 clones, of which 70% to 90% are seen a single time; 13% belongs to the top ten. The specimen was peripheral blood. These receptors all stem from a man older than 75 with acute or convalescent COVID-19. CDR3s include the opening cysteine and the closing phenylalanine or tryptophan. D genes are given only for firm matches. The size field is filled for only some rows; it gives once, few, many or a size class.

D: TRBD2; size: .; V: TRBV7-2; J: TRBJ2-3; CDR3: CASSLRGGGNTQYF; DNA: TGTGCCAGCAGCTTACGCGGGGGGGGCAATACGCAGTATTTT
D: TRBD1; size: .; V: TRBV5-1; J: TRBJ2-7; CDR3: CASSSRTGGYEQYF; DNA: TGCGCCAGCAGCTCCCGGACAGGGGGCTACGAGCAGTACTTC
D: .; size: .; V: TRBV6-5; J: TRBJ2-7; CDR3: CASSYETGRVSYEQYF; DNA: TGTGCCAGCAGTTACGAGACAGGACGAGTCTCCTACGAGCAGTACTTC
D: .; size: .; V: TRBV19; J: TRBJ1-6; CDR3: CASSPTGSNSSPLHF; DNA: TGTGCCAGTAGTCCGACCGGGAGTAATTCTTCACCCCTCCACTTT
D: TRBD1; size: few; V: TRBV5-1; J: TRBJ1-4; CDR3: CASSLGTGANNEKLFF; DNA: TGCGCCAGCAGCTTGGGGACAGGGGCCAATAATGAAAAACTGTTTTTT
D: .; size: .; V: TRBV6-5; J: TRBJ1-6; CDR3: CASSRTDLAPLHF; DNA: TGTGCCAGCAGCCGGACAGATTTGGCACCCCTCCACTTT
D: TRBD1; size: .; V: TRBV3-1/TRBV3-2; J: TRBJ2-1; CDR3: CASTPDRGTYNEQFF; DNA: TGTGCCAGCACCCCCGACAGGGGGACCTACAATGAGCAGTTCTTC
D: .; size: .; V: TRBV7-3; J: TRBJ1-2; CDR3: CASSFGAGYGYTF; DNA: TGTGCCAGCAGCTTTGGGGCAGGCTATGGCTACACCTTC
D: .; size: .; V: TRBV5-6; J: TRBJ1-2; CDR3: CASSSDRWGFYGYTF; DNA: TGTGCCAGCAGCTCGGACAGATGGGGCTTTTATGGCTACACCTTC
D: .; size: .; V: TRBV2; J: TRBJ2-1; CDR3: CASSLLSYEGEQFF; DNA: TGTGCCAGCAGTTTGCTGTCCTATGAGGGCGAGCAGTTCTTC
D: TRBD1; size: .; V: TRBV5-4; J: TRBJ1-2; CDR3: CASSLDTGGTRTF; DNA: TGTGCCAGCAGCTTGGATACAGGGGGTACGAGGACCTTC
D: TRBD1; size: .; V: TRBV3-1/TRBV3-2; J: TRBJ2-3; CDR3: CASSPLGQGMGTQYF; DNA: TGTGCCAGCAGCCCTCTCGGACAGGGAATGGGTACGCAGTATTTT
D: .; size: few; V: TRBV4-1; J: TRBJ1-1; CDR3: CASSPGRRENTEAFF; DNA: TGCGCCAGCAGCCCTGGGCGCAGGGAGAACACTGAAGCTTTCTTT
D: .; size: .; V: TRBV18; J: TRBJ1-2; CDR3: CASSPSGSYGYTF; DNA: TGTGCCAGCTCACCTTCAGGTAGCTATGGCTACACCTTC
D: .; size: .; V: TRBV30; J: TRBJ2-1; CDR3: CAWKRTGGIDEQFF; DNA: TGTGCCTGGAAACGGACCGGAGGTATCGATGAGCAGTTCTTC
D: .; size: .; V: TRBV12-3/TRBV12-4; J: TRBJ1-2; CDR3: CASSLTAPVGYTF; DNA: TGTGCCAGCAGTTTGACAGCTCCTGTTGGCTACACCTTC
D: .; size: .; V: TRBV5-1; J: TRBJ1-1; CDR3: CASSLEPGMNTEAFF; DNA: TGCGCCAGCAGCTTGGAACCAGGAATGAACACTGAAGCTTTCTTT
D: TRBD1; size: .; V: TRBV3-1/TRBV3-2; J: TRBJ1-6; CDR3: CASSQPGTGLSPLHF; DNA: TGTGCCAGCAGCCAACCCGGGACAGGGCTGTCACCCCTCCACTTT
D: TRBD1; size: .; V: TRBV3-1/TRBV3-2; J: TRBJ1-2; CDR3: CASSQEDRGSRYTF; DNA: TGTGCCAGCAGCCAAGAGGACAGGGGATCTCGCTACACCTTC
D: TRBD2; size: .; V: TRBV30; J: TRBJ2-1; CDR3: CAWSVKRGGSSYNEQFF; DNA: TGTGCCTGGAGTGTAAAGCGGGGGGGGAGCTCCTACAATGAGCAGTTCTTC
D: .; size: .; V: TRBV7-2; J: TRBJ1-3; CDR3: CASSSRGVSGNTIYF; DNA: TGTGCCAGCAGTTCCCGGGGGGTCTCTGGAAACACCATATATTTT
D: .; size: .; V: TRBV10-3; J: TRBJ1-2; CDR3: CAISGPGADYGYTF; DNA: TGTGCCATCAGTGGACCCGGCGCGGACTATGGCTACACCTTC
D: TRBD1; size: .; V: TRBV6-5; J: TRBJ1-6; CDR3: CATNRGNSPLHF; DNA: TGTGCCACGAACAGGGGAAATTCACCCCTCCACTTT
D: TRBD2; size: .; V: TRBV29-1; J: TRBJ2-3; CDR3: CSVEGRRGITDTQYF; DNA: TGCAGCGTTGAAGGGAGGCGGGGGATCACAGATACGCAGTATTTT
D: .; size: .; V: TRBV2; J: TRBJ1-2; CDR3: CASSDGNFGTNYGYTF; DNA: TGTGCCAGCAGTGACGGGAATTTCGGAACTAACTATGGCTACACCTTC
D: TRBD1; size: once; V: TRBV19; J: TRBJ1-1; CDR3: CASSPNGDRGNTEAFF; DNA: TGTGCCAGTAGTCCGAACGGGGACAGGGGGAACACTGAAGCTTTCTTT
D: TRBD1; size: .; V: TRBV19; J: TRBJ1-4; CDR3: CASRTPGTGNEKLFF; DNA: TGTGCCAGTAGAACACCCGGGACAGGGAATGAAAAACTGTTTTTT
D: .; size: .; V: TRBV19; J: TRBJ2-2; CDR3: CASRMGGTGELFF; DNA: TGTGCCAGTAGGATGGGGGGAACCGGGGAGCTGTTTTTT
D: .; size: .; V: TRBV12-3/TRBV12-4; J: TRBJ1-4; CDR3: CASSRTVREKLFF; DNA: TGTGCCAGCAGCCGGACAGTGCGGGAAAAACTGTTTTTT
D: TRBD2; size: .; V: TRBV24-1; J: TRBJ2-1; CDR3: CATSDRSGGPSYNEQFF; DNA: TGTGCCACCAGTGATCGTAGCGGGGGGCCTTCCTACAATGAGCAGTTCTTC
D: .; size: once; V: TRBV4-2; J: TRBJ2-5; CDR3: CASSRGLQGETQYF; DNA: TGTGCCAGCAGCCGGGGACTTCAGGGAGAGACCCAGTACTTC
D: .; size: few; V: TRBV7-9; J: TRBJ1-1; CDR3: CASSLGGGNTEAFF; DNA: TGTGCCAGCAGCCTTGGCGGGGGGAACACTGAAGCTTTCTTT
D: .; size: .; V: TRBV5-6; J: TRBJ2-7; CDR3: CASSSGQPPYEQYF; DNA: TGTGCCAGCAGCTCCGGACAGCCTCCCTACGAGCAGTACTTC
D: TRBD2; size: .; V: TRBV24-1; J: TRBJ2-3; CDR3: CATSDLKRGGSGDTQYF; DNA: TGTGCCACCAGTGATTTAAAGCGGGGGGGCTCGGGAGATACGCAGTATTTT
D: TRBD1; size: once; V: TRBV4-2; J: TRBJ1-5; CDR3: CASSHGQGGNQPQHF; DNA: TGTGCCAGCAGCCATGGACAGGGTGGCAATCAGCCCCAGCATTTT
D: TRBD1; size: .; V: TRBV12-5; J: TRBJ1-1; CDR3: CAPLRDRGRGTEAFF; DNA: TGTGCCCCCCTGAGGGACAGGGGAAGGGGCACTGAAGCTTTCTTT
D: TRBD1; size: .; V: TRBV12-3/TRBV12-4; J: TRBJ1-6; CDR3: CASSTGDNSPLHF; DNA: TGTGCCAGCAGTACAGGGGACAATTCACCCCTCCACTTT
D: .; size: few; V: TRBV15; J: TRBJ1-5; CDR3: CATSRITGEGKPQHF; DNA: TGTGCCACCAGCAGAATTACAGGCGAAGGGAAGCCCCAGCATTTT
D: TRBD2; size: .; V: TRBV18; J: TRBJ2-7; CDR3: CASSPPGGLVPDEQYF; DNA: TGTGCCAGCTCACCCCCGGGAGGCTTGGTGCCAGACGAGCAGTACTTC
D: .; size: once; V: TRBV3-1/TRBV3-2; J: TRBJ2-6; CDR3: CASSQEGLVANVLTF; DNA: TGTGCCAGCAGCCAAGAAGGACTCGTGGCCAACGTCCTGACTTTC
D: TRBD1; size: .; V: TRBV29-1; J: TRBJ1-5; CDR3: CSVSDRATNQPQHF; DNA: TGCAGCGTATCGGACAGGGCCACCAATCAGCCCCAGCATTTT
D: TRBD1; size: .; V: TRBV6-5; J: TRBJ2-7; CDR3: CASSLPGTGGSEQYF; DNA: TGTGCCAGCAGCCTACCCGGGACAGGGGGCTCCGAGCAGTACTTC
D: .; size: .; V: TRBV30; J: TRBJ2-7; CDR3: CAWSVRGNRIYEQYF; DNA: TGTGCCTGGAGTGTACGGGGGAACCGGATCTACGAGCAGTACTTC
D: TRBD1; size: .; V: TRBV7-2; J: TRBJ2-4; CDR3: CASSSGQWNIQYF; DNA: TGTGCCAGCAGCTCGGGACAGTGGAACATTCAGTACTTC
D: TRBD1; size: .; V: TRBV7-9; J: TRBJ2-6; CDR3: CASRIPGQGAPGANVLTF; DNA: TGTGCCAGCCGGATCCCGGGACAGGGGGCGCCTGGGGCCAACGTCCTGACTTTC
D: .; size: .; V: TRBV19; J: TRBJ1-2; CDR3: CATSGQLANYGYTF; DNA: TGTGCCACCTCCGGACAGCTAGCTAACTATGGCTACACCTTC
D: TRBD1; size: few; V: TRBV5-1; J: TRBJ1-2; CDR3: CASGTGVGYGYTF; DNA: TGCGCCAGCGGAACAGGGGTGGGTTATGGCTACACCTTC
D: .; size: .; V: TRBV6-5; J: TRBJ1-6; CDR3: CASRKDGGDSPLHF; DNA: TGTGCCAGCAGAAAGGACGGAGGGGATTCACCCCTCCACTTT
D: TRBD2; size: .; V: TRBV6-1; J: TRBJ2-3; CDR3: CASSEEGTSGYTDTQYF; DNA: TGTGCCAGCAGTGAAGAGGGGACTAGCGGATACACAGATACGCAGTATTTT
D: .; size: .; V: TRBV5-1; J: TRBJ1-1; CDR3: CASREEGNMEAFF; DNA: TGCGCCAGCCGGGAGGAAGGGAACATGGAAGCTTTCTTT
D: TRBD1; size: .; V: TRBV29-1; J: TRBJ2-7; CDR3: CSVVLGQGSYEQYF; DNA: TGCAGCGTTGTCCTAGGACAGGGCTCCTACGAGCAGTACTTC
D: TRBD2; size: once; V: TRBV27; J: TRBJ2-2; CDR3: CASRRGLAGGTGELFF; DNA: TGTGCCAGCAGGAGGGGACTAGCGGGGGGGACCGGGGAGCTGTTTTTT
D: .; size: .; V: TRBV7-9; J: TRBJ1-1; CDR3: CASSGYRDTEAFF; DNA: TGTGCCAGCAGCGGATACAGGGATACTGAAGCTTTCTTT
D: .; size: .; V: TRBV18; J: TRBJ1-5; CDR3: CASSRGTVGSNQPQHF; DNA: TGTGCCAGCTCACGCGGGACGGTGGGGAGCAATCAGCCCCAGCATTTT
D: .; size: once; V: TRBV3-1/TRBV3-2; J: TRBJ1-4; CDR3: CASSLGVNNEKLFF; DNA: TGTGCCAGCAGCCTCGGGGTGAATAATGAAAAACTGTTTTTT